The next 22 T cell receptor beta chains were all read from a single sample in a study of shared clonotypes between healthy human individuals. TCRdb keeps only in-frame clones here, not all; method: immunoSEQ multiplex PCR. The sample includes about 1 million clones, 60% to 80% of them seen just once. The sequencing sample was made of memory CD4+ T cells sorted from blood. As for subset: CD45RA-negative fraction. These receptors all come from a man younger than 35 in good health.

This clone was seen a few times. This may be a read error: a much more frequent sequence differs by one nucleotide. Distinct nucleotide sequences in the sample also encode this CDR3. This chain connects TRBV5-1 to TRBJ1-1, with D unresolved. The V gene lost 2 bases and the J gene lost 0 bases, with 5 bases spanning the gap. Germline lookup yields CDR1 SGHRS and CDR2 YFSETQ. CDR3 size: 13 residues. The CDR3 region has the DNA TGCGCCAGCAGCTTAGGAATGAACACTGAAGCTTTCTTT. This codes for CASSLGMNTEAFF.

This rearrangement joins TRBV5-5 to TRBJ2-7; no definite D call. Looked up from germline, CDR1 is SGHKS and CDR2 is YYEKEE (reference sequence). V lost 3 bases and J 2 bases, leaving 15 bases between the germline ends. The CDR3 sequence is 15 residues long. The CDR3 protein is CASSSLPTVTYEQYF. CDR3 sequence (DNA): TGTGCCAGCAGCTCCTTACCGACGGTAACCTACGAGCAGTACTTC.

This clone was counted between two and nine times. This chain joins TRBV2 and TRBJ1-1, with 9 bases lining up with TRBD1. The ends lost 6 bases at V and 8 bases at J; junction bases unmatched: 4. The germline V gene has CDR1 SNHLY and CDR2 FYNNEI. CDR3 length: 12 residues. The CDR3 DNA sequence: TGTGCCAGCAGCCAAGACAGGGGGGAAGCTTTCTTT. Translation: CASSQDRGEAFF.

This clone was counted a few times. The chain combines TRBV9 with TRBJ2-2; 11 positions match TRBD2. The germline gives CDR1 SGDLS, CDR2 YYNGEE. CDR3 length: 17 amino acids. V shed 3 bases, J shed 4 bases, and the junction held 8 bases outside the gene matches. The CDR3 DNA follows: TGTGCCAGCAGCGCCTCCCTAGCGGGGGGTGGCACCGGGGAGCTGTTTTTT. It translates to CASSASLAGGGTGELFF.

With regard to this clone: The identical CDR3 is also encoded by other nucleotide sequences in the sample. J is TRBJ2-5 and V is TRBV10-3; TRBD2 is a possible D gene (6 bases). CDR1 is ENHRY, CDR2 SYGVKD, per germline. V was pared by 6 bases and J by 4 bases, with 12 bases between. This CDR3 has 13 amino acids. CDR3 sequence reads: CAISGTGGETQYF. The CDR3 coding sequence is TGTGCCATCAGCGGGACCGGGGGAGAGACCCAGTACTTC.

V and J are TRBV6-6 and TRBJ2-7, with 9 bases lining up with TRBD1. V shed 7 bases, J shed 6 bases, and the junction held 7 bases outside the gene matches. The CDR3 runs 13 residues. Germline V gene data show CDR1 as MNHNY and CDR2 as SVGAGI (reference sequence). The CDR3 DNA reads as TGTGCCAGCACCGACAGGGGGAAGGGCGAGCAGTACTTC. It is translated as CASTDRGKGEQYF.

The chain uses TRBV2 and TRBJ2-2; D call uncertain. V was trimmed by 7 bases and J by 0 bases, leaving 9 bases between them. The CDR3 has 14 residues. Germline lookup yields CDR1 SNHLY and CDR2 FYNNEI. The CDR3, as DNA: TGTGCCAGCAAAGGAAAATCGAACACCGGGGAGCTGTTTTTT. Residues: CASKGKSNTGELFF.

The rearrangement uses TRBV10-3 and TRBJ1-2; no reliable D call. The V gene's germline CDR1 is ENHRY and CDR2 SYGVKD. This CDR3 region has 14 residues. The ends were cut back, 3 bases at V and 5 bases at J, with 13 bases in the middle. CDR3 region: CAISERTARYGYTF. In DNA, the CDR3 is TGTGCCATCAGTGAAAGGACGGCTCGATATGGCTACACCTTC.

The J gene is TRBJ2-3, the V gene TRBV9, with TRBD2 matching 10 bases. Trimming removed 3 bases from V and 9 bases from J; junction bases left unmatched: 7. There are 14 residues in the CDR3. The germline V gene encodes CDR1 SGDLS and CDR2 YYNGEE. This CDR3 is CASSALAGAETQYF. CDR3 DNA: TGTGCCAGCAGCGCCCTAGCGGGAGCTGAAACGCAGTATTTT. Variable domain in full (rest from reference TRBV9 and TRBJ2-3): DSGVTQTPKHLITATGQRVTLRCSPRSGDLSVYWYQQSLDQGLQFLIQYYNGEERAKGNILERFSAQQFPDLHSELNLSSLELGDSALYFCASSALAGAETQYFGPGTRLTVL.

This clone was observed a single time. Different DNA sequences within this sample yield the same CDR3. This rearrangement joins TRBV5-6 to TRBJ2-1; D might be TRBD1 or TRBD2, each matching 5 bases. This CDR3 has 13 residues. V lost 0 bases and J lost 10, with 11 bases in between. Looked up from germline, CDR1 is SGHDT and CDR2 is YYEEEE. In DNA form, the CDR3 reads TGTGCCAGCAGCTTGGCGAGGGGACGGGAGCAGTTCTTC. Its translation: CASSLARGREQFF. The variable domain in full, with the rest retrieved from reference TRBV5-6 and TRBJ2-1, is DAGVTQSPTHLIKTRGQQVTLRCSPKSGHDTVSWYQQALGQGPQFIFQYYEEEERQRGNFPDRFSGHQFPNYSSELNVNALLLGDSALYLCASSLARGREQFFGPGTRLTVL.

The genes are TRBV11-2 and TRBJ2-5; the D gene is possibly TRBD1 (7 bases). The V and J ends lost 4 bases and 3 bases respectively, with 12 bases between them. CDR1 and CDR2 from the germline V gene are SGHAT and FQNNGV. CDR3 length equals 14 residues. CDR3 protein: CASSSRGAEETQYF. CDR3 coding DNA: TGTGCCAGCAGCTCCAGGGGGGCTGAAGAGACCCAGTACTTC.

This chain joins TRBV11-3 and TRBJ2-3; D gene unclear. Germline V lookup: CDR1 SGHNT, CDR2 YENEEA. The V end lost 3 bases, the J end lost 0 bases, and 16 bases lay between the germline ends. The CDR3 consists of 17 residues. The CDR3: CASSLGFTSSSTDTQYF. The CDR3 DNA follows: TGTGCCAGCAGCTTGGGTTTTACCTCCTCTAGCACAGATACGCAGTATTTT.

The V and J genes are TRBV14 and TRBJ2-5; D possibly uses TRBD1 or TRBD2 (5 bases each). The CDR3 is made up of 14 amino acids. The germline CDR1 and CDR2 sequences are SGHDN and FVKESK. Trimming cost V 0 bases and J 7 bases, with 12 bases left between them. The chain's CDR3 is CASSQDSSGRTQYF. The CDR3 nucleotides read TGTGCCAGCAGCCAAGATTCGTCAGGGAGGACCCAGTACTTC.

This sequence joins TRBV27 and TRBJ1-4, with a tentative D call TRBD1 (6 bases). The CDR3 totals 14 residues. V was shortened by 5 bases and J by 6 bases, with 13 bases between the two germline ends. From germline, CDR1 is MNHEY and CDR2 SMNVEV (reference sequence). Here the CDR3 DNA reads TGTGCCAGCAGTGCCCGACAGGCGGATGAAAAACTGTTTTTT. Amino acids: CASSARQADEKLFF.

The J gene is TRBJ2-3, the V gene TRBV7-2; 9 bases map to TRBD2. The CDR3 has 15 residues. Per germline, CDR1 SGHTA and CDR2 FQGNSA. Germline trimming cut 3 bases from V and 1 base from J; bases unmatched to any gene: 2. For the CDR3, the DNA is TGTGCCAGCAGCTTTGTAGCGGGAGGCACAGATACGCAGTATTTT. This encodes CASSFVAGGTDTQYF.

The V and J genes are TRBV6-1 and TRBJ1-2; 11 bases map to TRBD1. There are 15 residues in the CDR3. Germline loops: CDR1 MNHNS, CDR2 SASEGT. V lost 6 bases to trimming and J lost 6 bases; unmatched junction nucleotides: 9. CDR3 in amino acids: CASRTGGTGGDGYTF. The CDR3 DNA sequence: TGTGCCAGCAGGACCGGAGGGACAGGGGGAGATGGCTACACCTTC.

This chain joins TRBV10-3 and TRBJ2-7; 8 positions match TRBD2. The CDR3 length is 16 residues. Germline V gene sequence: CDR1 ENHRY, CDR2 SYGVKD. With 0 bases clipped from V and 7 bases from J, the junction kept 11 bases outside the gene matches. The DNA for the CDR3 is TGTGCCATCAGTGAGTCTTCCAGCGGGAGCATTTGGGAGCAGTACTTC. Its protein is CAISESSSGSIWEQYF.

The chain uses TRBV5-1 and TRBJ1-2; maybe TRBD1 (5 bases). The CDR3 spans 14 residues. V gave up 4 bases and J gave up 5 bases, with 15 bases separating them. Germline lookup yields CDR1 SGHRS and CDR2 YFSETQ. In DNA form, the CDR3 reads TGCGCCAGCAGCCAAGGGGAGGTGGGGTATGGCTACACCTTC. Protein: CASSQGEVGYGYTF.

The genes are TRBV6-5 and TRBJ2-5, with D perhaps TRBD2 (6 bases). Germline-derived CDR1 and CDR2 are MNHEY and SVGAGI. V dropped 5 bases and J dropped 9 bases, with 19 bases sitting between them. CDR3 length: 14 residues. CDR3 DNA sequence: TGTGCCAGCAGTCTCGGGACTCCTCTCGGGTCCCAGTACTTC. This encodes CASSLGTPLGSQYF.

The V call is TRBV29-1, the J call TRBJ1-4; a possible D gene is TRBD1 (5 bases). The CDR3 is 14 amino acids. Deletions cut 3 bases from V and 3 bases from J, with 11 bases between. Per germline, CDR1 SQVTM and CDR2 ANQGSEA. The CDR3 sequence is CSVEEGTANEKLFF. CDR3 in DNA: TGCAGCGTTGAGGAAGGGACGGCTAATGAAAAACTGTTTTTT.

The V gene is TRBV5-1, the J gene TRBJ2-7, with 8 bases lining up with TRBD1. The CDR3 loop spans 15 amino acids. CDR1 is SGHRS and CDR2 is YFSETQ in the germline V gene. Trimming cost V 0 bases and J 2 bases; bases outside gene matches: 4. The CDR3 bases are TGCGCCAGCAGCTTGGGACAGGGGACCGCCTACGAGCAGTACTTC. Translating it yields CASSLGQGTAYEQYF.

The rearrangement links TRBV6-5 to TRBJ1-6; TRBD1 might be the D (5 bases). This CDR3 has 12 amino acids. V lost 2 bases, J lost 11 bases, and 7 bases lay in between. Per germline, CDR1 MNHEY and CDR2 SVGAGI. The CDR3 sequence is CASSYKGAPLHF. In DNA, the CDR3 is TGTGCCAGCAGTTACAAAGGGGCACCCCTCCACTTT.